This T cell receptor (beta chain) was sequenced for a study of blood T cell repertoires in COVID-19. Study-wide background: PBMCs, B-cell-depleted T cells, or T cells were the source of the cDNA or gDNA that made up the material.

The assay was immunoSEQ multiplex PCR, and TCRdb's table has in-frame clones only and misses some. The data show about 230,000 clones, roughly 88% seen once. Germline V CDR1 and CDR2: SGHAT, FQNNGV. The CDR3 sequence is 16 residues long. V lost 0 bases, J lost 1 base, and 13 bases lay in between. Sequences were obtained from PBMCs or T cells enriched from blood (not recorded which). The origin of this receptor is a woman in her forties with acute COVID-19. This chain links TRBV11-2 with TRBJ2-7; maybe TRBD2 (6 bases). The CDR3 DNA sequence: TGTGCCAGCAGCTTAGAGCAGGCGGGGCCTTCCTACGAGCAGTACTTC. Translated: CASSLEQAGPSYEQYF.